These 20 T cell receptor beta chains share one sample of origin, sequenced in a study of shared clonotypes between healthy human individuals. Assay used: immunoSEQ multiplex PCR; TCRdb lists only in-frame clones, some missing. The table records over 850,000 clones, approximately 78% of them present only once. Sequencing was carried out using memory CD4+ T cells from PBMCs. The subset: CD45RA-negative fraction. Receptor source: a man aged 18 to 29 in good health. Some clones in this sample may be carry-over from other donors' samples.

The chain recombines TRBV28 with TRBJ1-2, with TRBD1 matching 7 bases. Trimming cost V 8 bases and J 8 bases; bases outside gene matches: 17. Germline V gene sequence: CDR1 MDHEN, CDR2 SYDVKM. The CDR3 totals 15 residues. CDR3 nucleotides: TGTGCCAGCTATGGCACAGGGGCCAAAACGGGGGGCTACACCTTC. Translating gives CASYGTGAKTGGYTF.

This chain links TRBV5-1 with TRBJ1-2; 8 nucleotides line up with TRBD1. CDR3 size: 13 residues. Germline V CDR1 and CDR2: SGHRS, YFSETQ. V dropped 4 bases and J dropped 10; count of bases not matched to a gene: 9. In nucleotides, the CDR3 is TGCGCCAGCAGCGTGGACAGGGTTTCGGACTACACCTTC. This translates into CASSVDRVSDYTF.

The chain recombines TRBV4-2 with TRBJ2-7; D gene ambiguous. CDR1 is LGHNA and CDR2 is YNFKEQ in the germline V gene. Between the trimmed V and J ends, which lost 3 bases and 2 bases, there was a span of 5 bases. The CDR3 spans 12 residues. In DNA, the CDR3 is TGTGCCAGCAGCCAGGCCCCCTACGAGCAGTACTTC. As protein: CASSQAPYEQYF.

The chain has TRBV28 and TRBJ1-2; 12 positions match TRBD1. The CDR3 is 15 amino acids. Losses at the gene ends were 6 bases for V and 3 bases for J; bases not matched to a gene: 5. CDR1 is MDHEN and CDR2 is SYDVKM in the germline V gene. CDR3 loop: CASRSGTGGYYGYTF. In DNA form, the CDR3 reads TGTGCCAGCAGGTCTGGGACAGGGGGCTACTATGGCTACACCTTC.

The V call is TRBV6-1, the J call TRBJ1-4; no reliable D call. The CDR3 consists of 15 residues. V was pared by 5 bases and J by 7 bases, with 17 bases between. Germline V gene data show CDR1 as MNHNS and CDR2 as SASEGT. The CDR3: CASSSPTKSGEKLFF. CDR3 DNA sequence: TGTGCCAGCAGTTCCCCGACCAAGTCCGGTGAAAAACTGTTTTTT.

This chain links TRBV5-1 with TRBJ1-4, with TRBD1 matching over 9 bases. From germline, CDR1 is SGHRS and CDR2 YFSETQ. Losses at the gene ends were 0 bases for V and 7 bases for J; bases not matched to a gene: 4. This CDR3 contains 15 residues. CDR3 DNA sequence: TGCGCCAGCAGCTTGGGAGGGGACAGGGCTGAAAAACTGTTTTTT. Its protein product is CASSLGGDRAEKLFF.

About this clone: A much larger clone differs by one base, so this may be a read error. The sample has other DNA sequences that encode this CDR3 too. The chain links TRBV28 to TRBJ1-2; unclear D gene. CDR1 is MDHEN and CDR2 is SYDVKM in the germline V gene. V was pared by 5 bases and J by 0 bases, with 4 bases between. This CDR3 spans 12 amino acids. CDR3 amino acids: CASSLTNYGYTF. DNA of the CDR3: TGTGCCAGCAGTCTGACTAACTATGGCTACACCTTC.

At least ten counts were recorded for this clone. This chain links TRBV29-1 with TRBJ1-4, with D perhaps matching TRBD1 (6 bases). Germline-derived CDR1 and CDR2 are SQVTM and ANQGSEA. The CDR3 has 13 amino acids. V was trimmed by 4 bases and J by 3 bases, leaving 9 bases between them. The CDR3 region is CSVGEGANEKLFF. The DNA of the CDR3 is TGCAGCGTTGGCGAGGGGGCTAATGAAAAACTGTTTTTT. The full variable domain, its missing parts supplied by reference TRBV29-1 and TRBJ1-4, is SAVISQKPSRDICQRGTSLTIQCQVDSQVTMMFWYRQQPGQSLTLIATANQGSEATYESGFVIDKFPISRPNLTFSTLTVSNMSPEDSSIYLCSVGEGANEKLFFGSGTQLSVL.

The rearrangement links TRBV14 to TRBJ2-6; D remains ambiguous. The germline V gene has CDR1 SGHDN and CDR2 FVKESK. The V gene lost 8 bases and the J gene lost 0 bases, with 5 bases spanning the gap. The CDR3 has 13 amino acids. The CDR3 spells CASGVSGANVLTF. CDR3 DNA sequence: TGTGCCAGCGGGGTCTCTGGGGCCAACGTCCTGACTTTC.

The V gene is TRBV7-9, the J gene TRBJ2-2; no firm D call. CDR3 size: 16 residues. Trimming removed 1 base from V and 0 bases from J, with 9 bases in between. Germline lookup yields CDR1 SEHNR and CDR2 FQNEAQ (reference sequence). In DNA, the CDR3 is TGTGCCAGCAGCTTAGGAGCCTACTCGAACACCGGGGAGCTGTTTTTT. Amino acids: CASSLGAYSNTGELFF.

This clone was observed a few times. Different DNA sequences within this sample yield the same CDR3. For the CDR3, the DNA is TGCGCCAGCAGCTTCGAGGGGACCTCCTACAATGAGCAGTTCTTC. It is translated as CASSFEGTSYNEQFF. The rearrangement joins TRBV5-1 to TRBJ2-1; D may match TRBD1 or TRBD2 (5 bases each). The germline V and J ends were trimmed by 2 bases and 0 bases, with 9 bases remaining between them. This CDR3 has 15 residues. Germline loops: CDR1 SGHRS, CDR2 YFSETQ.

This sequence joins TRBV5-1 and TRBJ2-1; 12 bases agree with TRBD2. The CDR3 is 15 residues long. Germline V lookup: CDR1 SGHRS, CDR2 YFSETQ. After removal of 4 bases from V and 6 bases from J, the junction contained 5 bases not matched to a gene. CDR3 coding DNA: TGCGCCAGCAGCAGTCTAGCGGGAGGGCGCAATGAGCAGTTCTTC. As protein: CASSSLAGGRNEQFF.

The CDR3 sequence: CASSNPPLTGGNSYEQYF. The CDR3, as DNA: TGTGCCAGCAGCAACCCACCATTGACAGGGGGCAACTCCTACGAGCAGTACTTC. V usage is TRBV11-2 and J usage is TRBJ2-7, with 10 nucleotides matching TRBD1. CDR3 length: 18 amino acids. The germline V gene encodes CDR1 SGHAT and CDR2 FQNNGV. The J segment lost 0 bases and the V segment lost 5 bases, leaving 13 bases of the junction unmatched.

The rearrangement joins TRBV27 to TRBJ2-7; the D is unclear. CDR1 MNHEY and CDR2 SMNVEV come from the germline V gene (reference sequence). Trimming took off 6 bases at V and 1 base at J, with 19 bases between the two ends. The CDR3 has 16 residues. The CDR3 spells CASRLGFPQTSYEQYF. For the CDR3, the DNA is TGTGCCAGCAGATTGGGGTTCCCGCAGACTTCCTACGAGCAGTACTTC.

The genes are TRBV5-6 and TRBJ2-7; a weak D match, TRBD1 (6 bases). Germline V gene sequence: CDR1 SGHDT, CDR2 YYEEEE. The CDR3 spans 14 residues. Trimming left V 2 bases short and J 4 bases short, with 13 bases between. CDR3 residues: CASSLPGTQYEQYF. The CDR3 DNA sequence: TGTGCCAGCAGCTTACCGGGGACACAGTACGAGCAGTACTTC. The full variable domain, rest sourced from reference TRBV5-6 and TRBJ2-7, is DAGVTQSPTHLIKTRGQQVTLRCSPKSGHDTVSWYQQALGQGPQFIFQYYEEEERQRGNFPDRFSGHQFPNYSSELNVNALLLGDSALYLCASSLPGTQYEQYFGPGTRLTVT.

The chain links TRBV5-1 to TRBJ1-4; 8 bases map to TRBD1. V lost 4 bases, J lost 5 bases, and 4 bases stayed unmatched. The germline V gene has CDR1 SGHRS and CDR2 YFSETQ. The CDR3 extends over 14 amino acids. CDR3 DNA: TGCGCCAGCAGCCCGGGACAGGAGAATGAAAAACTGTTTTTT. Translating it yields CASSPGQENEKLFF.

V gene TRBV7-9 combines with J gene TRBJ1-4, with D perhaps matching TRBD1 (5 bases). Germline loops: CDR1 SEHNR, CDR2 FQNEAQ (reference sequence). V lost 7 bases and J lost 5, with 14 bases in between. CDR3 length: 14 residues. The CDR3: CASNSAGKNEKLFF. The CDR3 nucleotides are TGTGCCAGCAACTCGGCAGGGAAGAATGAAAAACTGTTTTTT.

The chain is built from TRBV10-3 and TRBJ1-2; D remains ambiguous. Germline CDR1 and CDR2: ENHRY and SYGVKD. The length of the CDR3 is 15 residues. The V end was cut by 2 bases, the J end by 0 bases, with 10 bases between. CDR3 nucleotides: TGTGCCATCAGTGAGAACCGCGGCTCTAACTATGGCTACACCTTC. It codes for CAISENRGSNYGYTF.

The chain links TRBV5-4 to TRBJ1-2; weak D call: TRBD1 (6 bases). The CDR3 is 17 residues long. V was clipped by 4 bases and J by 3 bases, with 22 bases between them. Germline-derived CDR1 and CDR2 are SGHNT and YYREEE (reference sequence). The CDR3 spells CASSAGGAGGHYYGYTF. The DNA of the CDR3 is TGTGCCAGCAGCGCGGGGGGGGCAGGCGGGCATTACTATGGCTACACCTTC.

The CDR3 DNA sequence: TGTGCCAGTAGTCCAACTGGTCAGGTCAAGCAGTACTTC. It is translated as CASSPTGQVKQYF. The chain recombines TRBV19 with TRBJ2-7; no reliable D call. Germline V CDR1 and CDR2: LNHDA, SQIVND (reference sequence). V was shortened by 5 bases and J by 8 bases, with 16 bases between the two germline ends. The CDR3 contains 13 residues.